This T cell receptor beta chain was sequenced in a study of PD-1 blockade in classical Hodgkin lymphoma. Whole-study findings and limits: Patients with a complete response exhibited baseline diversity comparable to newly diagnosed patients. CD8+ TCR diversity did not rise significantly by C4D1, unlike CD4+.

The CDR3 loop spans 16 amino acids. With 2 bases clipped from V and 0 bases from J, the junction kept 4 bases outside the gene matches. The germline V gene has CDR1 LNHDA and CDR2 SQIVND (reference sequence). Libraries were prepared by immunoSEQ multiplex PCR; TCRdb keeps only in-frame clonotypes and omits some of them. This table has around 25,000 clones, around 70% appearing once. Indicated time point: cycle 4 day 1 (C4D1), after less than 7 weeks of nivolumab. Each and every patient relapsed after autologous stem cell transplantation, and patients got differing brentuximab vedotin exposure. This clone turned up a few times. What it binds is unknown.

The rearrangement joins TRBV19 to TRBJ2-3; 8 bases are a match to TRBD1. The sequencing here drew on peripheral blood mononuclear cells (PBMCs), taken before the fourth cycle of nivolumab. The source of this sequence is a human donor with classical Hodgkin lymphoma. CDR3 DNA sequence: TGTGCCAGTAGTATACGGCGGACAGGGAGCACAGATACGCAGTATTTT. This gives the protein CASSIRRTGSTDTQYF.